Below are 27 T cell receptor beta chains sequenced from a single sample in a study of blood T cell repertoires in COVID-19. Generated by immunoSEQ multiplex PCR, the TCRdb table keeps only in-frame clones and is missing some. The sample carries more than 450,000 clones, about 90% recorded once. Sequences were obtained from PBMCs or T cells enriched from blood (not recorded which). All receptors derive from a woman in her late teens or twenties who had recovered from COVID-19.

The chain carries TRBV29-1 and TRBJ1-5; TRBD1 matches at 8 bases. The CDR3 has 15 residues. Trimming at V came to 5 bases and at J to 7 bases, leaving 13 bases not matched to a gene. The germline V gene has CDR1 SQVTM and CDR2 ANQGSEA. The CDR3 DNA reads TGCAGCGTTCCAAAAAAGACAGGGGAGGGGCAGCCCCAGCATTTT. It is translated as CSVPKKTGEGQPQHF.

The chain couples TRBV5-1 to TRBJ2-3; the D gene is possibly TRBD1 (6 bases). CDR1 is SGHRS, CDR2 YFSETQ, per germline. The CDR3 extends over 16 amino acids. Trimming stripped 4 bases from V and 3 bases from J, with 18 bases between. CDR3 in DNA: TGCGCCAGCAGCATGCTCACAGGGAAAGGGACAGATACGCAGTATTTT. Protein product: CASSMLTGKGTDTQYF.

The chain employs TRBV19 and TRBJ2-3; D possibly corresponds to TRBD1 (5 bases). The CDR3 has 15 residues. Germline CDR1 reads LNHDA; CDR2 reads SQIVND (reference sequence). The germline V and J ends were trimmed by 1 base and 0 bases, with 8 bases remaining between them. The CDR3 reads CASSIGRVSTDTQYF. CDR3 sequence (DNA): TGTGCCAGTAGTATAGGCAGGGTCAGCACAGATACGCAGTATTTT. Combining the CDR3 with reference TRBV19 and TRBJ2-3 gives the whole variable domain DGGITQSPKYLFRKEGQNVTLSCEQNLNHDAMYWYRQDPGQGLRLIYYSQIVNDFQKGDIAEGYSVSREKKESFPLTVTSAQKNPTAFYLCASSIGRVSTDTQYFGPGTRLTVL.

V is TRBV6-6 and J is TRBJ1-2; maybe TRBD1 (5 bases). CDR1 is MNHNY, CDR2 SVGAGI, per germline (reference sequence). V gave up 8 bases and J gave up 14 bases, with 21 bases separating them. This CDR3 contains 12 residues. For the CDR3, the DNA is TGTGCCAGCCAAGCCGTCGGACGCCCAGGGACCTTC. This codes for CASQAVGRPGTF.

V gene TRBV7-8 combines with J gene TRBJ1-4, with D perhaps TRBD1 (5 bases). Looked up from germline, CDR1 is SGHVS and CDR2 is FQNEAQ. V was shortened by 3 bases and J by 10 bases, with 15 bases between the two germline ends. The CDR3 runs 14 residues. The CDR3 spells CASSFRRGQTKLFF. The CDR3 DNA is TGTGCCAGCAGCTTCCGCCGAGGACAAACAAAACTGTTTTTT.

Only one count was recorded for this clone. The rearrangement joins TRBV2 to TRBJ1-1; 7 nucleotides match TRBD1. Losses at the gene ends were 7 bases for V and 0 bases for J; bases not matched to a gene: 8. The CDR3 has 15 residues. The germline V gene has CDR1 SNHLY and CDR2 FYNNEI. The DNA of the CDR3 is TGTGCCAGCAATTTCGACAGGGTAGTGAACACTGAAGCTTTCTTT. The encoded protein is CASNFDRVVNTEAFF.

The J gene is TRBJ2-1, the V gene TRBV6-4, with TRBD2 matching 10 bases. This CDR3 has 15 residues. Germline values: CDR1 MRHNA, CDR2 SNTAGT. V shed 5 bases, J shed 8 bases, and the junction held 9 bases outside the gene matches. CDR3 coding DNA: TGTGCCAGCAGTTCAGCGGGGGGGCCCTTCGATGAGCAGTTCTTC. Protein sequence: CASSSAGGPFDEQFF.

V usage is TRBV2 and J usage is TRBJ2-2; 8 positions match TRBD2. Germline V gene sequence: CDR1 SNHLY, CDR2 FYNNEI. V trimming: 2 bases; J trimming: 5 bases; junction bases outside the gene matches: 4. This CDR3 spans 15 amino acids. CDR3 nucleotide sequence: TGTGCCAGCAGTGAACCCCGGGGGGGTACCGGGGAGCTGTTTTTT. Translating it yields CASSEPRGGTGELFF.

A note on this clone: Other DNA variants within this sample encode the same CDR3. This sequence joins TRBV5-1 and TRBJ1-3; maybe TRBD1 (5 bases). V gave up 3 bases and J gave up 4 bases, with 8 bases separating them. The CDR3 has 13 residues. CDR1 SGHRS and CDR2 YFSETQ come from the germline V gene. This CDR3 reads CASSSGGGNTIYF. DNA of the CDR3: TGCGCCAGCAGCTCGGGGGGAGGAAACACCATATATTTT.

This chain connects TRBV5-5 to TRBJ1-1; 7 bases map to TRBD1. Germline V gene sequence: CDR1 SGHKS, CDR2 YYEKEE (reference sequence). Trimming took 4 bases from V and 3 from J; bases not matched to a gene: 12. The CDR3 spans 16 residues. Here the CDR3 reads CASSPNRGDWYTEAFF. The DNA for the CDR3 is TGTGCCAGCAGCCCGAACAGGGGAGATTGGTACACTGAAGCTTTCTTT.

The V call is TRBV14, the J call TRBJ2-7; TRBD1 might be the D (5 bases). The CDR3 has 11 amino acids. The germline V and J ends were trimmed by 0 bases and 11 bases, with 8 bases remaining between them. In germline, CDR1 is SGHDN, CDR2 FVKESK. CDR3 loop: CASSQDAQEYF. The CDR3 DNA follows: TGTGCCAGCAGCCAAGATGCACAGGAGTACTTC.

The CDR3 DNA reads TGCAGCGTTGAGATTGACACAGCTAACTATGGCTACACCTTC. Residues: CSVEIDTANYGYTF. V and J are TRBV29-1 and TRBJ1-2; the D is unclear. CDR1 and CDR2 (germline): SQVTM, ANQGSEA. The CDR3 totals 14 residues. V lost 3 bases and J lost 0, with 11 bases in between.

This clone is a singleton in its sample. The CDR3 bases are TGCGCCAGCAGTAAAGGAGATGGCTACACCTTC. Encoded protein: CASSKGDGYTF. The genes are TRBV5-1 and TRBJ1-2, with unresolved D. Trimming removed 5 bases from V and 6 bases from J, with 8 bases in between. There are 11 residues in the CDR3. CDR1 and CDR2 from the germline V gene are SGHRS and YFSETQ. The full variable domain, in which reference TRBV5-1 and TRBJ1-2 provide the parts outside the CDR3, is KAGVTQTPRYLIKTRGQQVTLSCSPISGHRSVSWYQQTPGQGLQFLFEYFSETQRNKGNFPGRFSGRQFSNSRSEMNVSTLELGDSALYLCASSKGDGYTFGSGTRLTVV.

This clone turned up a few times. The V gene is TRBV6-5, the J gene TRBJ2-2, with TRBD1 identical over 11 bases. J lost 3 bases, V lost 7 bases, and 4 bases had no gene match. The CDR3 totals 15 residues. Per germline, CDR1 MNHEY and CDR2 SVGAGI. The CDR3 DNA reads as TGTGCCAGCATTAGGACAGGGGGCTACACCGGGGAGCTGTTTTTT. It specifies CASIRTGGYTGELFF.

Only a few counts were recorded for this clone. The V gene is TRBV2, the J gene TRBJ2-1; weak D call: TRBD2 (5 bases). The CDR3 has 14 amino acids. The germline V gene encodes CDR1 SNHLY and CDR2 FYNNEI. Trimming removed 6 bases from V and 9 bases from J, with 18 bases in between. As DNA, the CDR3 is TGTGCCAGCAGGGAAACGAACCTAGAGGGTGAGCAGTTCTTC. Protein sequence: CASRETNLEGEQFF.

This chain joins TRBV5-4 and TRBJ2-7; D is perhaps TRBD1 (6 bases). Trimming pared 2 bases from V and 2 bases from J, leaving 8 bases between. The CDR3 consists of 13 residues. Germline V gene lookup returns CDR1 SGHNT and CDR2 YYREEE (reference sequence). CDR3 sequence: CASSFQGPYEQYF. As DNA, the CDR3 is TGTGCCAGCAGCTTTCAGGGGCCCTACGAGCAGTACTTC.

The chain couples TRBV5-8 to TRBJ2-3, with 11 positions matching TRBD1. V gave up 4 bases and J gave up 4 bases; unmatched junction bases: 8. The CDR3 consists of 16 residues. Germline CDR1 SGHTS, CDR2 YDEGEE. CDR3 sequence reads: CASSPGQGATADTQYF. The CDR3 nucleotides read TGTGCCAGCAGCCCCGGACAGGGGGCTACGGCAGATACGCAGTATTTT.

The chain joins TRBV6-5 to TRBJ2-2; 7 nucleotides align to TRBD2. The germline V gene encodes CDR1 MNHEY and CDR2 SVGAGI. V shed 8 bases, J shed 0 bases, and the junction held 6 bases outside the gene matches. The CDR3 consists of 15 residues. CDR3 in DNA: TGTGCCAGCGGGAAAAGCGGGGCGAACACCGGGGAGCTGTTTTTT. Translation: CASGKSGANTGELFF.

The chain couples TRBV4-2 to TRBJ1-4; no reliable D call. Germline CDR1 LGHNA, CDR2 YNFKEQ. V lost 2 bases and J lost 0, with 7 bases in between. This CDR3 contains 15 residues. The CDR3 here is CASSQPSSTNEKLFF. The CDR3 region has the DNA TGTGCCAGCAGCCAACCGTCGTCAACTAATGAAAAACTGTTTTTT.

This chain uses TRBV9 with TRBJ2-1; maybe TRBD1 (6 bases). CDR1 is SGDLS, CDR2 YYNGEE, per germline. V gave up 0 bases and J gave up 3 bases, with 10 bases separating them. The CDR3 is made up of 15 amino acids. The CDR3 sequence is CASSVAGVVYNEQFF. The CDR3 nucleotides are TGTGCCAGCAGCGTAGCAGGGGTGGTCTACAATGAGCAGTTCTTC.

CDR3 sequence: CATSRDQGREQYF. CDR3 sequence (DNA): TGTGCCACCAGCAGAGATCAGGGGCGCGAGCAGTACTTC. This sequence joins TRBV15 and TRBJ2-7, with D possibly matching TRBD1 (6 bases). V was clipped by 0 bases and J by 6 bases, with 9 bases between them. Germline V gene lookup returns CDR1 LNHNV and CDR2 YYDKDF (reference sequence). The CDR3 is 13 amino acids. The entire variable domain, with the rest obtained from reference TRBV15 and TRBJ2-7, is as follows: DAMVIQNPRYQVTQFGKPVTLSCSQTLNHNVMYWYQQKSSQAPKLLFHYYDKDFNNEADTPDNFQSRRPNTSFCFLDIRSPGLGDTAMYLCATSRDQGREQYFGPGTRLTVT.

This clone was picked up one time. This chain links TRBV5-5 with TRBJ2-1, with TRBD2 matching 8 bases. In germline, CDR1 is SGHKS, CDR2 YYEKEE (reference sequence). The CDR3 runs to 17 residues. Trimming took 2 bases from V and 3 from J; bases not matched to a gene: 10. The CDR3 region is CASSFGLRGADYNEQFF. CDR3 nucleotide sequence: TGTGCCAGCAGCTTCGGTCTGCGGGGGGCCGACTACAATGAGCAGTTCTTC.

The gene calls are TRBV3-1 (or the pseudogene TRBV3-2) and TRBJ2-3, with 9 nucleotides matching TRBD2. The CDR3 contains 21 residues. Germline trimming cut 0 bases from V and 2 bases from J; bases unmatched to any gene: 18. Germline V gives CDR1 LGHDT, CDR2 YNNKEL (reference sequence). As DNA, the CDR3 is TGTGCCAGCAGCCAAGACGGTATAGCGGGGGACTTCTCTTATCTCACAGATACGCAGTATTTT. Protein: CASSQDGIAGDFSYLTDTQYF.

This chain links TRBV19 with TRBJ1-1; no firm D call. V was trimmed by 10 bases and J by 3 bases, leaving 15 bases between them. Germline CDR1 and CDR2: LNHDA and SQIVND (reference sequence). This CDR3 is 13 amino acids long. The CDR3 DNA follows: TGTGCCACTGAGTCACCGGGTCACACTGAAGCTTTCTTT. Amino acids: CATESPGHTEAFF.

The V gene is TRBV4-1, the J gene TRBJ1-6, with D unresolved. The CDR3 is made up of 13 amino acids. Trimming stripped 0 bases from V and 10 bases from J, with 7 bases between. Germline V gives CDR1 MGHRA, CDR2 YSYEKL. CDR3 protein: CASSQDLESPLHF. The CDR3 DNA reads as TGCGCCAGCAGCCAAGATCTAGAGTCACCCCTCCACTTT.

V is TRBV3-1 (or the pseudogene TRBV3-2) and J is TRBJ2-5; D possibly corresponds to TRBD2 (6 bases). V was shortened by 4 bases and J by 3 bases, with 18 bases between the two germline ends. CDR3 length: 16 amino acids. Germline-derived CDR1 and CDR2 are LGHDT and YNNKEL (reference sequence). The CDR3 DNA is TGTGCCAGCAGCCTGAGTCCGGCGGGGACGGAAGAGACCCAGTACTTC. The encoded protein is CASSLSPAGTEETQYF.

The CDR3 DNA reads as TGTGCCAGCAGCTTAGCCGTGGGGGCAGGTCAGCCCCAGCATTTT. This encodes CASSLAVGAGQPQHF. The V gene is TRBV7-2, the J gene TRBJ1-5; D possibly corresponds to TRBD1 (6 bases). CDR1 and CDR2 (germline): SGHTA, FQGNSA. This CDR3 has 15 residues. V lost 0 bases, J lost 6 bases, and 12 bases lay in between.